Listed here is a single T cell receptor beta chain. The data belong to a study of cytomegalovirus exposure and HLA in healthy donors. Overall study: In terms of ancestry, the Caucasian-associated cluster contained around 79% of the approximately 430 genotyped donors.

PCR was performed using 60 Vbeta and 13 Jbeta primers. Repertoires were generated with immunoSEQ multiplex PCR, while TCRdb's copy carries only in-frame clones and drops some. This table lists some 75,000 clones. With V trimmed by 8 bases and J by 3 bases, 6 bases remained unmatched. CDR1 is KGHSH and CDR2 is LQKENI in the germline V gene. The CDR3 has 15 residues. The chain recombines TRBV18 with TRBJ2-1, with 11 bases fitting TRBD2. The sample was PBMCs. This TCR was recovered from a man aged 40-49 years in good health and CMV-seronegative. This chain's CDR3 is CASLPLAGGYNEQFF. In DNA, the CDR3 is TGTGCCAGCCTTCCCCTAGCGGGGGGCTACAATGAGCAGTTCTTC.